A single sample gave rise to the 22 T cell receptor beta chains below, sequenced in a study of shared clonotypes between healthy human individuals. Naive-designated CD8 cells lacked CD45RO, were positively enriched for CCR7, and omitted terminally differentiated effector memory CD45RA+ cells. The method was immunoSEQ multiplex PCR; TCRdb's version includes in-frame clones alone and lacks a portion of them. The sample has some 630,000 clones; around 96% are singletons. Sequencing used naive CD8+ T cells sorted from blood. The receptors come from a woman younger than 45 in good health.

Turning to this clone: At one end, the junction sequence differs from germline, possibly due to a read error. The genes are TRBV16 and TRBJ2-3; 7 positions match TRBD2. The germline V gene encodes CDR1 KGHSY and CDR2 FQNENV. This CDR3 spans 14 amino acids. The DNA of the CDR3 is TGTGCCAGCAGCGAATCGGGAGGATCGGATACGCAGTATTTT. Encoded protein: CASSESGGSDTQYF.

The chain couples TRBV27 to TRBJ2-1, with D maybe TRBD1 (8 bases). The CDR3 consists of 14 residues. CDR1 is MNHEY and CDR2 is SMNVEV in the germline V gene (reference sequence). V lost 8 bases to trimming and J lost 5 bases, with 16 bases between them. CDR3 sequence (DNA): TGTGCCAGCTGCGACAGGGGAGGGCACAATGAGCAGTTCTTC. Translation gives CASCDRGGHNEQFF.

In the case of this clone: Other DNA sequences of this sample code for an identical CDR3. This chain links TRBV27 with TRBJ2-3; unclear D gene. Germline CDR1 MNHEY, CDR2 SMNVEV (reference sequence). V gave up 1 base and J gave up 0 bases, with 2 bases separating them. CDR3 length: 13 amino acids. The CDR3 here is CASSLFSTDTQYF. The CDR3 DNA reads TGTGCCAGCAGTTTATTTAGCACAGATACGCAGTATTTT.

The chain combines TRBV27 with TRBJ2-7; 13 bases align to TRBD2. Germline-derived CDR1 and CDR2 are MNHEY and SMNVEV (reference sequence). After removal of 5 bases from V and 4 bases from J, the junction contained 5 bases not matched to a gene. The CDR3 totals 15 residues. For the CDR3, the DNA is TGTGCCAGCAGTCATTGGACTAGCGGGGGTTACGAGCAGTACTTC. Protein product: CASSHWTSGGYEQYF.

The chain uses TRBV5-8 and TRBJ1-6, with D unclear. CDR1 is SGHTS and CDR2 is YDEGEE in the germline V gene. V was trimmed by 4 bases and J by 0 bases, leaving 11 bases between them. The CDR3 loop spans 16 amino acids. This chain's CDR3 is CASSPSRSSYNSPLHF. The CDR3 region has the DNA TGTGCCAGCAGCCCCTCGAGGAGCTCCTATAATTCACCCCTCCACTTT. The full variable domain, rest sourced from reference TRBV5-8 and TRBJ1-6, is EAGVTQSPTHLIKTRGQQATLRCSPISGHTSVYWYQQALGLGLQFLLWYDEGEERNRGNFPPRFSGRQFPNYSSELNVNALELEDSALYLCASSPSRSSYNSPLHFGNGTRLTVT.

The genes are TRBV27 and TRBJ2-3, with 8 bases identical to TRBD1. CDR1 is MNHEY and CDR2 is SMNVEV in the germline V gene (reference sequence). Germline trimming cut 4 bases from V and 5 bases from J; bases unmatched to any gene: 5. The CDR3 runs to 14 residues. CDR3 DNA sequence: TGTGCCAGCAGTTCCACAGGGGGACTAGATACGCAGTATTTT. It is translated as CASSSTGGLDTQYF.

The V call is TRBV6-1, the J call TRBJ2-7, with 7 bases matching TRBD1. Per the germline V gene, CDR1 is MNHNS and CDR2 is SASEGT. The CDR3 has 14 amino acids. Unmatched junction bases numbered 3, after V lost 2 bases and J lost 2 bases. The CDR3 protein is CASSEPGTAYEQYF. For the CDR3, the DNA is TGTGCCAGCAGTGAACCCGGGACAGCCTACGAGCAGTACTTC.

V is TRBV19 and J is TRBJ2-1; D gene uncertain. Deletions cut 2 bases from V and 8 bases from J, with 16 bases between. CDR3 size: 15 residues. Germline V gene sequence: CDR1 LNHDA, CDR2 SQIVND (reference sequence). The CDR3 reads CASSIIRAQIDEQFF. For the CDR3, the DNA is TGTGCCAGTAGTATAATCCGGGCTCAAATCGATGAGCAGTTCTTC.

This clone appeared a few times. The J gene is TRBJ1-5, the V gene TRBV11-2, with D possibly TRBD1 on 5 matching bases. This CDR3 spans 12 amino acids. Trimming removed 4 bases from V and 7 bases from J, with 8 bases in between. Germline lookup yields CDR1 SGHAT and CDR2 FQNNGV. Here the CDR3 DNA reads TGTGCCAGCAGCTCCCAGGGACAGCCCCAGCATTTT. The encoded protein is CASSSQGQPQHF.

The CDR3 DNA reads TGTGCCACCATAGCGGGAGATGTGCAAGAGACCCAGTACTTC. Translated: CATIAGDVQETQYF. The rearrangement joins TRBV6-5 to TRBJ2-5; 9 nucleotides align to TRBD2. Germline CDR1 is MNHEY and CDR2 is SVGAGI. Trimming took 10 bases from V and 2 from J; bases not matched to a gene: 8. This CDR3 spans 14 amino acids.

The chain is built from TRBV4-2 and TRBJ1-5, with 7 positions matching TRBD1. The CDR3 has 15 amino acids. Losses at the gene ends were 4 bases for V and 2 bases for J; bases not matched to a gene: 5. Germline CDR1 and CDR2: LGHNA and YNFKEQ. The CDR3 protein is CASSRDRARNQPQHF. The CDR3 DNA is TGTGCCAGCAGCCGTGACAGGGCACGCAATCAGCCCCAGCATTTT.

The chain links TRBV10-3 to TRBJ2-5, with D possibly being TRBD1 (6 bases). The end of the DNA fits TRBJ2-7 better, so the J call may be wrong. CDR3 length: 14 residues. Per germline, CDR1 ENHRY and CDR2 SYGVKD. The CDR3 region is CAISGGLKSYEQYF. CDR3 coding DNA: TGTGCCATCAGTGGGGGGCTCAAGAGCTACGAGCAGTACTTC.

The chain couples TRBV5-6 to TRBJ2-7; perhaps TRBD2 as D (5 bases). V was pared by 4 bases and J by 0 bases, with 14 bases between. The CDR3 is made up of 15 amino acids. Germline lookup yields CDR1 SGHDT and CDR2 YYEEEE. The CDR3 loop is CASSTWGESSYEQYF. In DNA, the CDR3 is TGTGCCAGCAGCACGTGGGGAGAAAGCTCCTACGAGCAGTACTTC.

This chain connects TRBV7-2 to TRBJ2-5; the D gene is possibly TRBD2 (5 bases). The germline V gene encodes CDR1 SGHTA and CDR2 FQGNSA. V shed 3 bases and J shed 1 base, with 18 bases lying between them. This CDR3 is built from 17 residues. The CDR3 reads CASSFREAPTLQETQYF. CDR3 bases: TGTGCCAGCAGCTTCCGGGAAGCTCCCACCCTCCAAGAGACCCAGTACTTC.

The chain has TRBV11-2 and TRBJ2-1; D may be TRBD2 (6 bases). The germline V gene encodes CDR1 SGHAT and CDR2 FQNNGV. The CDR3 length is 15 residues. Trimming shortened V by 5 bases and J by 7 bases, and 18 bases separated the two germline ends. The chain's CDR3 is CASSQLAGSRNEQFF. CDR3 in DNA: TGTGCCAGCAGCCAGCTGGCCGGGAGCAGAAATGAGCAGTTCTTC. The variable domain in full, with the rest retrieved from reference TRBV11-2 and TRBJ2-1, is EAGVAQSPRYKIIEKRQSVAFWCNPISGHATLYWYQQILGQGPKLLIQFQNNGVVDDSQLPKDRFSAERLKGVDSTLKIQPAKLEDSAVYLCASSQLAGSRNEQFFGPGTRLTVL.

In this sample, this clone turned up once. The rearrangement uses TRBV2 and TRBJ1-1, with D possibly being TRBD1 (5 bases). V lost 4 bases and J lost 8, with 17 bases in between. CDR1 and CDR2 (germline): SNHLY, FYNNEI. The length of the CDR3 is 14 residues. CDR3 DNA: TGTGCCAGCAGTGGTTCTATTTGGGGGTCCGAAGCTTTCTTT. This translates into CASSGSIWGSEAFF.

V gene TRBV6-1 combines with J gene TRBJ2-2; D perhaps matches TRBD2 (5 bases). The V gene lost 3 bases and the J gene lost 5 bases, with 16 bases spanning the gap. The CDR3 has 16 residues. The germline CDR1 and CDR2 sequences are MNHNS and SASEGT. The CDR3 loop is CASSEPGVARTGELFF. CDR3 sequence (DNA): TGTGCCAGCAGTGAGCCCGGGGTAGCGAGGACCGGGGAGCTGTTTTTT.

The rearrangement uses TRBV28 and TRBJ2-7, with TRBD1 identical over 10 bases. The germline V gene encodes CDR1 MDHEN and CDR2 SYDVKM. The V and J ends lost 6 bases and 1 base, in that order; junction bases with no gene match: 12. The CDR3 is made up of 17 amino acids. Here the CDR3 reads CASSYGVGQGGSYEQYF. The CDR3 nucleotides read TGTGCCAGCAGCTACGGCGTCGGACAGGGGGGATCCTACGAGCAGTACTTC.

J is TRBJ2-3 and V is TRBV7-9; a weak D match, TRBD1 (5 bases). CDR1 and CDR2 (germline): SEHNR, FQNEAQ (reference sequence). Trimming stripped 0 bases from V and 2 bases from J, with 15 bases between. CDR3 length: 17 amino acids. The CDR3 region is CASSLARAGALTDTQYF. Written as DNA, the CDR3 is TGTGCCAGCAGCTTAGCCAGGGCCGGAGCCCTCACAGATACGCAGTATTTT.

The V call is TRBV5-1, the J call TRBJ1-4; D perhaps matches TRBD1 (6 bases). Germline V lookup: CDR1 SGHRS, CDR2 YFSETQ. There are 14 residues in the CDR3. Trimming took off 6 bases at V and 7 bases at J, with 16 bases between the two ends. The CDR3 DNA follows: TGCGCCAGCACGGAACAGGGAGGCGGTGAAAAACTGTTTTTT. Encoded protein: CASTEQGGGEKLFF. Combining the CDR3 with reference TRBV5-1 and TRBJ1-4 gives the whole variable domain KAGVTQTPRYLIKTRGQQVTLSCSPISGHRSVSWYQQTPGQGLQFLFEYFSETQRNKGNFPGRFSGRQFSNSRSEMNVSTLELGDSALYLCASTEQGGGEKLFFGSGTQLSVL.

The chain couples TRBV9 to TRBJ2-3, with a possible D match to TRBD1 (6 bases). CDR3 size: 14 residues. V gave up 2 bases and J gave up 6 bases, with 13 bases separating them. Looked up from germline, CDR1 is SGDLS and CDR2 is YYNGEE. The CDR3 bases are TGTGCCAGCAGCGTTTGGGGGCTGTCGGATACGCAGTATTTT. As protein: CASSVWGLSDTQYF.

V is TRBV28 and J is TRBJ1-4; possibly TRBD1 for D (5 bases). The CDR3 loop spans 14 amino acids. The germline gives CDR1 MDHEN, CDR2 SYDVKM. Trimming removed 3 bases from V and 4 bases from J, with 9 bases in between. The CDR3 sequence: CASSFEGLNEKLFF. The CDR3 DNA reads TGTGCCAGCAGTTTTGAGGGACTTAATGAAAAACTGTTTTTT.